Listed here is a single T cell receptor (beta chain). Source study methods: The authors estimated nucleated cell counts from reference gene primer amplification. Assay used: immunoSEQ multiplex PCR; TCRdb lists only in-frame clones, some missing. The V and J calls and clone size come from that table; D and trimming were worked out from the DNA. The sample records roughly 100,000 clones, around nine tenths being singletons. CDR1 is SGHDT and CDR2 is YYEEEE in the germline V gene. Trimming took off 6 bases at V and 8 bases at J, with 21 bases between the two ends. The CDR3 is 15 amino acids. This entry is derived from a study of blood T cell repertoires in COVID-19. For the study at large: Sites across the United States, Italy and Spain contributed samples from acute and convalescent COVID-19. The analysed material was cDNA or gDNA that came from T cells, B-cell-depleted T cells, or PBMCs.

V usage is TRBV5-6 and J usage is TRBJ2-1; tentatively, D is TRBD2 (6 bases). This TCR was recovered from a human donor in a cohort sampled during active COVID-19. The sample consisted of peripheral blood. Here the CDR3 DNA reads TGTGCCAGCACCCTCCCCGGAGGGGTGTCCGATGAGCAGTTCTTC. Amino acids: CASTLPGGVSDEQFF.